This T cell receptor (beta chain) emerged from a study of cytomegalovirus exposure and HLA in healthy donors. The wider study: An analysis done earlier identified approximately 120 million unique TCR beta sequences from approximately 200 million T cells.

The PCR ran on 60 Vbeta and 13 Jbeta primers. Profiled with immunoSEQ multiplex PCR; TCRdb holds only in-frame clones, not every one. The sample consists of about 140,000 clones, around 73% of them appearing once. CDR3 length: 13 amino acids. Germline-derived CDR1 and CDR2 are LNHDA and SQIVND (reference sequence). With V trimmed by 5 bases and J by 4 bases, 4 bases remained unmatched. Sequencing used PBMCs. This chain links TRBV19 with TRBJ2-5; TRBD1 matches 7 bases. The source of this sequence is a middle-aged woman in good health and CMV-seronegative. Here the CDR3 reads CASSPYRGETQYF. CDR3 in DNA: TGTGCCAGTAGTCCCTACAGGGGAGAGACCCAGTACTTC.